This TCR beta chain comes out of a study of T-cell memory formation after mild COVID-19. TCRdb analysed the 5' RACE reads with MiXCR anew, one entry per CDR3 protein. Of approximately 290,000 distinct CDR3 sequences in the sample, approximately 15% were seen once. The TCR comes from a young man who had mild COVID-19 (a few samples of this study predate the infection). Cell type and time point are not known. Sequenced input: PBMCs or a T cell subset sorted from them (not recorded which).

The CDR3 coding sequence is TGTGCCAGCAGCGTAGAGGGGATCGGGGAGCTGTTTTTT. The encoded protein is CASSVEGIGELFF. The chain recombines TRBV9 with TRBJ2-2, with D possibly TRBD1 on 5 matching bases. The V and J ends lost 0 bases and 7 bases respectively, with 7 bases between them. Per the germline V gene, CDR1 is SGDLS and CDR2 is YYNGEE. This CDR3 region has 13 residues.